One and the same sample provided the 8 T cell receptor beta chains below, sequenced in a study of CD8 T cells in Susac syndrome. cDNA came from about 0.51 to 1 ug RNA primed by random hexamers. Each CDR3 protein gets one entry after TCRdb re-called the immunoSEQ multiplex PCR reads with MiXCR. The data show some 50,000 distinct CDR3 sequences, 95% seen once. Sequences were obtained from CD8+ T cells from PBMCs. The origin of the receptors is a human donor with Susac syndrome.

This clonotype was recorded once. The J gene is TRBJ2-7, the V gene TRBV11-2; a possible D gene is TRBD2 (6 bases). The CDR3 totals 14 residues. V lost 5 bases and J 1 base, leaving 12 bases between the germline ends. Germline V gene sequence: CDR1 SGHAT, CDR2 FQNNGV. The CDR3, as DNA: TGTGCCAGCAGCCCATCTGCGGGGTCCTACGAGCAGTACTTC. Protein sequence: CASSPSAGSYEQYF. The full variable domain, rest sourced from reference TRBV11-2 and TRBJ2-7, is EAGVAQSPRYKIIEKRQSVAFWCNPISGHATLYWYQQILGQGPKLLIQFQNNGVVDDSQLPKDRFSAERLKGVDSTLKIQPAKLEDSAVYLCASSPSAGSYEQYFGPGTRLTVT.

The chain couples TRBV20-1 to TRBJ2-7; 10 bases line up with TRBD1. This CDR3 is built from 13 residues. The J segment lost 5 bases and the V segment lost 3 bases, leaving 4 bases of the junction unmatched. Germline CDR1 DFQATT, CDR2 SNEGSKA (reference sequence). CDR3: CSARGQGSDEQYF. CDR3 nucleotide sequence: TGCAGTGCTAGGGGACAGGGGAGCGACGAGCAGTACTTC.

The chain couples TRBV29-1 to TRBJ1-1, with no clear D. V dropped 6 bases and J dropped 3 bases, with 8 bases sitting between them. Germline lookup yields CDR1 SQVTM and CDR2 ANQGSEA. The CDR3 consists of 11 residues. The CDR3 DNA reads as TGCAGCGTAGTTCCAGACACTGAAGCTTTCTTT. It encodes CSVVPDTEAFF.

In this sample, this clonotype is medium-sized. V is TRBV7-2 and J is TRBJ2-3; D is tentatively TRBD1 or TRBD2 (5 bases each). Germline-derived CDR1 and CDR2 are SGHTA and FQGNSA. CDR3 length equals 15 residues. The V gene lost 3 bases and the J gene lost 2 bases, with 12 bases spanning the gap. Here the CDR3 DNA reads TGTGCCAGCAGCTTTTGGGGGAATCCCACAGATACGCAGTATTTT. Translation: CASSFWGNPTDTQYF.

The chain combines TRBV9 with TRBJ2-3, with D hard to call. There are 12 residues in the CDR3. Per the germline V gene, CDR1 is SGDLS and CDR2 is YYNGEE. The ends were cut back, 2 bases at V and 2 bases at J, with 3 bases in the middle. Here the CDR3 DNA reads TGTGCCAGCAGCGTCGCCACAGATACGCAGTATTTT. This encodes CASSVATDTQYF.

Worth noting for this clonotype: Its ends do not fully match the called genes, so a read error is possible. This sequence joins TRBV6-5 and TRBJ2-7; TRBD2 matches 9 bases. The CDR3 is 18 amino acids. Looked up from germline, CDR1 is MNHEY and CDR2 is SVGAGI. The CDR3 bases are TGTGCCAGCAGATACATGGGCCCGCTGGGGCTAGCGGGGTCCCCAGAGAACTTC. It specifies CASRYMGPLGLAGSPENF.

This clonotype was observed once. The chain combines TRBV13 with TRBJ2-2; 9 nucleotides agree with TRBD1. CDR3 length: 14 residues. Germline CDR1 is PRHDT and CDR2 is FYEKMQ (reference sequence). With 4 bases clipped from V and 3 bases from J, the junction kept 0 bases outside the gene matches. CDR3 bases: TGTGCCAGCAGCTGGACAGGGGACACCGGGGAGCTGTTTTTT. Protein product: CASSWTGDTGELFF.

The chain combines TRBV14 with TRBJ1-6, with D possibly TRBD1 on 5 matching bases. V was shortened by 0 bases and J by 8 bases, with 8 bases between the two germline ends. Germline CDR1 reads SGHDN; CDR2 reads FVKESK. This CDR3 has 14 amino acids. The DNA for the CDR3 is TGTGCCAGCAGCCAAGATCAAGGGGATTCACCCCTCCACTTT. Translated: CASSQDQGDSPLHF.